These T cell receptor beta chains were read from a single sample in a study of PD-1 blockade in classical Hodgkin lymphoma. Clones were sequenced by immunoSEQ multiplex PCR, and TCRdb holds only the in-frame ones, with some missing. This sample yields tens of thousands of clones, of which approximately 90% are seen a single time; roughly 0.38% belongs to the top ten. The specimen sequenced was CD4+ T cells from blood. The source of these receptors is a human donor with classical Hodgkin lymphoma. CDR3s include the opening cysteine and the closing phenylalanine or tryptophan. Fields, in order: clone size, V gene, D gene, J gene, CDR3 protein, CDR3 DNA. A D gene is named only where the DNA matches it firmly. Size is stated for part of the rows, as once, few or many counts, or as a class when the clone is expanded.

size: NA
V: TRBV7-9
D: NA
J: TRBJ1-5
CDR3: CASSLSSGNQPQHF
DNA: TGTGCCAGCAGCTTATCGTCGGGGAATCAGCCCCAGCATTTT

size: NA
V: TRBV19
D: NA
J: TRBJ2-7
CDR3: CASSKGRPTYEQYF
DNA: TGTGCCAGTAGTAAGGGCAGGCCTACCTACGAGCAGTACTTC

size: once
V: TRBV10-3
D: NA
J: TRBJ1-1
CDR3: CAISLNRVEDTEAFF
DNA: TGTGCCATCAGTCTCAACAGGGTGGAGGACACTGAAGCTTTCTTT

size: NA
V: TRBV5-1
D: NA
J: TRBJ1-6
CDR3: CASSLQNYNSPLHF
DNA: TGCGCCAGCAGCCTACAGAATTATAATTCACCCCTCCACTTT

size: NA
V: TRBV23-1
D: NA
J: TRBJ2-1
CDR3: CASSQSGSIDYNEQFF
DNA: TGCGCCAGCAGTCAATCGGGATCCATCGACTACAATGAGCAGTTCTTC

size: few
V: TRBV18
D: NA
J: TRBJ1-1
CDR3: CASSRQKNTEAFF
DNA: TGTGCCAGCTCCCGACAGAAGAACACTGAAGCTTTCTTT

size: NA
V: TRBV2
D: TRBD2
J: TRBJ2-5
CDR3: CASSEVAGAETQYF
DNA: TGTGCCAGCAGTGAAGTAGCGGGAGCAGAGACCCAGTACTTC

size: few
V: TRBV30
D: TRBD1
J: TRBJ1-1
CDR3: CAWSRGLNTEAFF
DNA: TGTGCCTGGAGCAGGGGGTTGAACACTGAAGCTTTCTTT

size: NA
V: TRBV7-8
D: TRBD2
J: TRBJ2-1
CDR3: CASSRPGLAGDHNEQFF
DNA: TGTGCCAGCAGCCGACCGGGACTAGCGGGAGATCACAATGAGCAGTTCTTC

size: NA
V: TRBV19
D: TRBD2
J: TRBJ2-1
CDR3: CASSTSGIYNEQFF
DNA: TGTGCCAGTAGTACTAGCGGGATCTACAATGAGCAGTTCTTC

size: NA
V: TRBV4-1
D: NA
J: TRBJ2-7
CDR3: CASSQGQGLNYEQYF
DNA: TGCGCCAGCAGCCAAGGGCAGGGATTAAACTACGAGCAGTACTTC

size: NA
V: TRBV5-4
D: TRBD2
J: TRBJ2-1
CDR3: CASSRMTSGRSDEQFF
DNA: TGTGCCAGCAGCCGAATGACTAGCGGGAGATCCGATGAGCAGTTCTTC

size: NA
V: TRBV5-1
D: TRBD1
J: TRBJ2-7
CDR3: CASSLMTGESEQYF
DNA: TGCGCCAGCAGCTTGATGACAGGGGAGAGCGAGCAGTACTTC

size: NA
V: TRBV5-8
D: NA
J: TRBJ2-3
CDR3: CASSLRDRSQDTQYF
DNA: TGTGCCAGCAGCCTGCGGGACAGAAGCCAAGATACGCAGTATTTT

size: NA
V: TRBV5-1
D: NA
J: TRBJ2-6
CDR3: CASTLDGLSGANVLTF
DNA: TGCGCCTCTACACTGGACGGACTCTCTGGGGCCAACGTCCTGACTTTC

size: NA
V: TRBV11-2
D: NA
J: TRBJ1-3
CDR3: CASSLEGWGSGNTIYF
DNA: TGTGCCAGCAGCTTGGAAGGGTGGGGCTCTGGAAACACCATATATTTT

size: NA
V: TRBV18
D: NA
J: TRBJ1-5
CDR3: CASSPSAGFDQPQHF
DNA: TGTGCCAGCTCACCATCAGCAGGGTTCGATCAGCCCCAGCATTTT